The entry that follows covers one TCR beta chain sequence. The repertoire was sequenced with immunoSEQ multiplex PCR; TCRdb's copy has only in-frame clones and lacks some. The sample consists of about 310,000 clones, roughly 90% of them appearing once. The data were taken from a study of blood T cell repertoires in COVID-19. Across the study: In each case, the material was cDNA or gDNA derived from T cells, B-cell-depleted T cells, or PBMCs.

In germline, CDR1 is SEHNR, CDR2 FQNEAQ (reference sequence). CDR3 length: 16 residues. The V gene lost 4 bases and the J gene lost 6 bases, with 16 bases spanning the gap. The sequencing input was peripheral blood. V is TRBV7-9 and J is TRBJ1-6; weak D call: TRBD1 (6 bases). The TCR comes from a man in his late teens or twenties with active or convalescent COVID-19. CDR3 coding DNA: TGTGCCAGCAGCTCGCGGGCGGGGGCCGGTAATTCACCCCTCCACTTT. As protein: CASSSRAGAGNSPLHF.